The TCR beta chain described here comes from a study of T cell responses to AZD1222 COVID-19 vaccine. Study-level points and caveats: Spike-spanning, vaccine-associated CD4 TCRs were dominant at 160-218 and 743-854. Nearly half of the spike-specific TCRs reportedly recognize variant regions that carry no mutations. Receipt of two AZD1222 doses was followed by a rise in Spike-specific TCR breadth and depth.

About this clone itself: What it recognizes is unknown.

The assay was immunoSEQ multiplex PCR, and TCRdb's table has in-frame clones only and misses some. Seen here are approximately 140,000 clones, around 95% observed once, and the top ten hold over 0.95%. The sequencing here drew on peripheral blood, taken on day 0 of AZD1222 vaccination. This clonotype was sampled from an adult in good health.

The CDR3 coding sequence is TGTGCCAGCAGCTTTCTCCGGGGGGGTGAAGCTTTCTTT. Its translation: CASSFLRGGEAFF. J is TRBJ1-1 and V is TRBV6-2 or TRBV6-3, with D tentatively TRBD1 (5 bases). The ends were cut back, 6 bases at V and 7 bases at J, with 15 bases in the middle. The germline CDR1 and CDR2 sequences are MNHEY and SVGEGT. The CDR3 totals 13 residues.